The clone carrying this T cell receptor beta chain is a singleton in its sample. Its antigen remains unknown. This specimen belongs to a study of CD4+ T cells in melanoma. Overall study findings and caveats: CD8+ T cell, macrophage and B cell function reportedly correlated with neoantigen-specific CD4+ T cells.

Clones were sequenced by immunoSEQ multiplex PCR, and TCRdb holds only the in-frame ones, with some missing. This table has tens of thousands of clones, almost 70% appearing once. Between the trimmed V and J ends, which lost 3 bases and 6 bases, there was a span of 14 bases. CDR3 length: 13 amino acids. The germline V gene has CDR1 GTSNPN and CDR2 SVGIG (reference sequence). The receptor's source is a human donor with melanoma. The V call is TRBV30, the J call TRBJ1-2, with D tentatively TRBD1 (5 bases). Sequencing was done on a sample of tumor tissue. The CDR3 protein is CAWSFSGRDGYTF. CDR3 in DNA: TGTGCCTGGAGCTTCTCGGGGCGGGATGGCTACACCTTC.